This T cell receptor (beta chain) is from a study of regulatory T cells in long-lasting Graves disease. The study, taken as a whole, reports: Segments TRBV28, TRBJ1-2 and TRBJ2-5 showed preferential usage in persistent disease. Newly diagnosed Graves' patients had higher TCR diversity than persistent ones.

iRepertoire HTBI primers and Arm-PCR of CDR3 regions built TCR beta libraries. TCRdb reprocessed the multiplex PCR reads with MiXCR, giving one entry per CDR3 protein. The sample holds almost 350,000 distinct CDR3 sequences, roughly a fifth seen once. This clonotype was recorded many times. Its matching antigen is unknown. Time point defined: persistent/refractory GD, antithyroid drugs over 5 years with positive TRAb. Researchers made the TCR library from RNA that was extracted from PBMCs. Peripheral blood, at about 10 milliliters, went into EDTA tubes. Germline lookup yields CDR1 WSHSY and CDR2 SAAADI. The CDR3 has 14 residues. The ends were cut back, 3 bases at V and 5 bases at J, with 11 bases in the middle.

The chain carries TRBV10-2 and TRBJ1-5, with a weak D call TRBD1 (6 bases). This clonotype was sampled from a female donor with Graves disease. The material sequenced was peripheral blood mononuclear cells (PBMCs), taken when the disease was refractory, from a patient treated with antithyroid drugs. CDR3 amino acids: CASSDTNRDQPQHF. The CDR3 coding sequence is TGCGCCAGCAGTGACACAAACAGGGATCAGCCCCAGCATTTT.